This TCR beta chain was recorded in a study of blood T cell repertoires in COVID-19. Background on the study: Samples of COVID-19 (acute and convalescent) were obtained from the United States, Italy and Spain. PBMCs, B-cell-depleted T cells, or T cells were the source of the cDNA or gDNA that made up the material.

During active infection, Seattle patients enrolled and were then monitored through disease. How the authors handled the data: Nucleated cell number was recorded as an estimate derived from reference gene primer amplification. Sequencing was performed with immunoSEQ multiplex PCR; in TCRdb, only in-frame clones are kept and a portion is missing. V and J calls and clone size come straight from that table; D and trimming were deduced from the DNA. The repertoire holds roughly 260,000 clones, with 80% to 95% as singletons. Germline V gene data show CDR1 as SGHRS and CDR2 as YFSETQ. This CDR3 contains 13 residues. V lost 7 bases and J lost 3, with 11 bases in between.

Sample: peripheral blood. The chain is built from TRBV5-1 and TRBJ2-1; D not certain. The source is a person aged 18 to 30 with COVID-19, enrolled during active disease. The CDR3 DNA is TGCGCCAGCGCCTGGTCTAGCTACAATGAGCAGTTCTTC. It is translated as CASAWSSYNEQFF.